The present T cell receptor (beta chain) was sequenced within a study of cytomegalovirus exposure and HLA in healthy donors. Study summary: Inside one of the first data releases sat tens of millions of unique TCRs taken from HLA-typed donors.

Primers: 60 Vbeta forward and 13 Jbeta reverse. Produced via immunoSEQ multiplex PCR; TCRdb's table is partial and in-frame only. The data hold some 90,000 clones, with more than 60% observed a single time. Comment on this clone: Its specificity is not known.

General study points: Sequence variants that were highly shared formed a cluster that was likely a sequencing artifact. A link between a missense DCLRE1C variant and TCR beta V- and J-gene trimming emerged from a later analysis.

Trimming removed 5 bases from V and 3 bases from J; junction bases left unmatched: 7. The CDR3 is 16 residues long. Germline lookup yields CDR1 MNHEY and CDR2 SMNVEV (reference sequence). The sequenced material came from PBMCs. The TCR comes from a man between 45 and 60 years old in good health and CMV-seronegative. The V and J genes are TRBV27 and TRBJ2-1; 10 bases fit TRBD2. The CDR3 loop reads CASSTSSGSFYNEQFF. Written as DNA, the CDR3 is TGTGCCAGCAGTACTTCTAGCGGGAGCTTCTACAATGAGCAGTTCTTC.